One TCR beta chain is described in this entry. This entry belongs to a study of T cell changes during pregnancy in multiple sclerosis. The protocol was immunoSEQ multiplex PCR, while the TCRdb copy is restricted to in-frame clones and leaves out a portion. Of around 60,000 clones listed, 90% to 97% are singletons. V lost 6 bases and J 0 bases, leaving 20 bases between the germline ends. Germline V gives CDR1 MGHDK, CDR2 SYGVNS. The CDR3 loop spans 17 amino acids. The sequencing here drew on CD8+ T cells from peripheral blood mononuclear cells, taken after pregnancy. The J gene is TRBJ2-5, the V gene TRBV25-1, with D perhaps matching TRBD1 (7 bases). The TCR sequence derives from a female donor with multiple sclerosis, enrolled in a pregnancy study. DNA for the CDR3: TGTGCCAGCAGCCGATTGGTGGCAGGGGGGTACCAAGAGACCCAGTACTTC. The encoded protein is CASSRLVAGGYQETQYF.